Included here is one T cell receptor beta chain sequence, with context. Antigen specificity is unknown. The data derive from a study of cytomegalovirus exposure and HLA in healthy donors. For the study at large: As released early, the data held approximately 80 million unique TCRs from HLA-typed donors. Study findings and constraints: Segments of the TCR beta V type were, in most cases, productive about 87% or about 30% of the time in an earlier analysis.

The CDR3 is made up of 15 amino acids. Trimming stripped 5 bases from V and 5 bases from J, with 18 bases between. Germline CDR1 reads SEHNR; CDR2 reads FQNEAQ (reference sequence). Researchers ran the PCR with 60 Vbeta and 13 Jbeta primers. Clones were sequenced by immunoSEQ multiplex PCR, and TCRdb holds only the in-frame ones, with some missing. The table shows some 95,000 clones, with about 67% occurring only once. Sequenced sample: PBMCs. This receptor was obtained from a woman younger than 30 in good health and CMV-seropositive. The V and J genes are TRBV7-9 and TRBJ2-5; tentatively, D is TRBD2 (5 bases). As DNA, the CDR3 is TGTGCCAGCAGCACGGTTGGACTGGGCCACGAGACCCAGTACTTC. It translates to CASSTVGLGHETQYF.